These 9 T cell receptor beta chains were all obtained from the same sample, sequenced in a study of beta chain features in type 1 diabetes. Their target antigens are unknown. What was sequenced were expressed TCRB transcripts, since all of the isolated RNA had been reverse transcribed. Method: immunoSEQ multiplex PCR; TCRdb's copy keeps in-frame clones and lacks some. The table has 300,000 to 350,000 clones, approximately 12% seen once. Study-wide results and limits: Moderately but significantly shorter TCRB CDR3s were found in Type 1 diabetes patients in all four CD4+ subsets.

Sample: naive CD4+ T cells from blood. The receptor set was obtained from a woman under 30 with type 1 diabetes.

The rearrangement uses TRBV19 and TRBJ2-5, with D possibly being TRBD1 (5 bases). This CDR3 has 15 residues. Germline CDR1 and CDR2: LNHDA and SQIVND (reference sequence). V lost 4 bases and J lost 4, with 16 bases in between. The CDR3 DNA reads as TGTGCCAGTAGTAAGGGTGCGACAGCCGGAGAGACCCAGTACTTC. Protein sequence: CASSKGATAGETQYF.

This clone has just a few counts. This chain uses TRBV9 with TRBJ2-2; TRBD2 aligns across 9 bases. CDR3 length: 16 residues. Germline CDR1 SGDLS, CDR2 YYNGEE. Trimming at V came to 3 bases and at J to 6 bases, leaving 9 bases not matched to a gene. This chain's CDR3 is CASSAGTSRPSGELFF. CDR3 bases: TGTGCCAGCAGCGCAGGGACTAGCCGGCCCTCCGGGGAGCTGTTTTTT.

This clone has more than one count but fewer than ten. The chain couples TRBV2 to TRBJ2-7; TRBD2 matches at 10 bases. V shed 2 bases, J shed 3 bases, and the junction held 7 bases outside the gene matches. This CDR3 region has 16 residues. Germline lookup yields CDR1 SNHLY and CDR2 FYNNEI. CDR3 in amino acids: CASSEFVLAGVYEQYF. CDR3 sequence (DNA): TGTGCCAGCAGTGAATTCGTCCTAGCGGGAGTCTACGAGCAGTACTTC.

In this sample, this clone turned up a few times. The chain recombines TRBV7-2 with TRBJ2-1; 10 positions match TRBD2. V was pared by 1 base and J by 3 bases, with 3 bases of the junction left unmatched. The CDR3 consists of 16 residues. Germline V gene lookup returns CDR1 SGHTA and CDR2 FQGNSA. In DNA, the CDR3 is TGTGCCAGCAGCTTAGTCCGGACTAGCGGCTACAATGAGCAGTTCTTC. Translated: CASSLVRTSGYNEQFF.

The chain's CDR3 is CASSLGQGAYEQYF. The CDR3 DNA follows: TGTGCCAGCAGCTTGGGACAGGGGGCCTACGAGCAGTACTTC. This chain joins TRBV7-3 and TRBJ2-7; TRBD1 aligns across 11 bases. Germline lookup yields CDR1 SGHTA and CDR2 FQGTGA. V gave up 3 bases and J gave up 2 bases; unmatched junction bases: 0. The CDR3 length is 14 residues.

This clone was seen more than once but under ten times. The chain uses TRBV19 and TRBJ2-1; 10 bases are a match to TRBD2. CDR1 is LNHDA, CDR2 SQIVND, per germline (reference sequence). Trimming removed 5 bases from V and 8 bases from J; junction bases left unmatched: 12. This CDR3 contains 16 residues. CDR3 in amino acids: CASSVQIAGGLYEQFF. The CDR3 nucleotides are TGTGCCAGTAGTGTGCAAATAGCGGGAGGCCTATATGAGCAGTTCTTC.

This clone has more than one count but fewer than ten. The chain carries TRBV5-6 and TRBJ2-7; 12 bases line up with TRBD2. Germline V gene lookup returns CDR1 SGHDT and CDR2 YYEEEE. Germline trimming cut 4 bases from V and 0 bases from J; bases unmatched to any gene: 5. The CDR3 is made up of 16 amino acids. The CDR3 loop is CASSPTTSGSSYEQYF. In nucleotides, the CDR3 is TGTGCCAGCAGCCCAACGACTAGCGGGAGCTCCTACGAGCAGTACTTC.

The gene calls are TRBV6-4 and TRBJ2-7; 9 nucleotides agree with TRBD1. J lost 2 bases, V lost 9 bases, and 8 bases had no gene match. Germline V gives CDR1 MRHNA, CDR2 SNTAGT. CDR3 length: 14 amino acids. CDR3 residues: CARPWDREAYEQYF. The CDR3 DNA reads as TGTGCCAGACCCTGGGACAGGGAGGCCTACGAGCAGTACTTC.

V usage is TRBV6-1 and J usage is TRBJ2-5; maybe TRBD2 (8 bases). The V gene lost 4 bases and the J gene lost 5 bases, with 14 bases spanning the gap. The CDR3 loop spans 14 amino acids. CDR1 is MNHNS and CDR2 is SASEGT in the germline V gene. The CDR3 region is CASSGGGGGETQYF. As DNA, the CDR3 is TGTGCCAGCAGTGGAGGGGGCGGGGGGGAGACCCAGTACTTC.